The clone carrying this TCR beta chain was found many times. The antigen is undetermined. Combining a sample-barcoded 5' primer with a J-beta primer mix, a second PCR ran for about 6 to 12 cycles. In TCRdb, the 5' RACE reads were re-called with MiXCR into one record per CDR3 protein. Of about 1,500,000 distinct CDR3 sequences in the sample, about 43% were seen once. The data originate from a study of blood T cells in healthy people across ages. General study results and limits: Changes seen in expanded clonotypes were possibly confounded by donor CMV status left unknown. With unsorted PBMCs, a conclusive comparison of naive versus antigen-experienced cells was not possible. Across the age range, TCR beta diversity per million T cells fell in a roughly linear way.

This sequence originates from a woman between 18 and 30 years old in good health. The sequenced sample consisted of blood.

CDR3 coding DNA: TGCAGCGTTGAAGACAGGCCGTACGAGCAGTACTTC. Amino acids: CSVEDRPYEQYF. The chain combines TRBV29-1 with TRBJ2-7; the D is unclear. The CDR3 has 12 amino acids. Germline assignment: CDR1 SQVTM and CDR2 ANQGSEA. With 0 bases removed from V and 4 bases from J, the gap between germline ends came to 7 bases.